This T cell receptor (beta chain) was profiled in a study of Ad26.COV2.S vaccination and SARS-CoV-2 variants. The repertoire was sequenced with immunoSEQ multiplex PCR; TCRdb's copy has only in-frame clones and lacks some. The table records 300,000 to 350,000 clones, about 86% of them present only once. The germline V gene has CDR1 SQVTM and CDR2 ANQGSEA. This CDR3 spans 12 amino acids. V lost 6 bases and J lost 3, with 12 bases in between. A note on this clone: Other DNA sequences in the sample encode the same CDR3.

Treatment given: about 20 received Ad26.COV2.S at low or high dose, single or two shots; about 5 received placebo; per-sample allocation not given. Sample collection was performed on day 63 after the first vaccine or placebo injection. The sample came from a Boston adult aged 18-55 years. This clonotype was sampled from a person between 18 and 59 years old who received the Ad26.COV2.S COVID-19 vaccine or a placebo. The sequenced sample was peripheral blood, obtained in a trial of Ad26.COV2.S vaccine versus placebo. The rearrangement joins TRBV29-1 to TRBJ2-7; D possibly corresponds to TRBD1 (6 bases). The CDR3 coding sequence is TGCAGCGTACAACAGGGAATCTACGAGCAGTACTTC. It specifies CSVQQGIYEQYF.